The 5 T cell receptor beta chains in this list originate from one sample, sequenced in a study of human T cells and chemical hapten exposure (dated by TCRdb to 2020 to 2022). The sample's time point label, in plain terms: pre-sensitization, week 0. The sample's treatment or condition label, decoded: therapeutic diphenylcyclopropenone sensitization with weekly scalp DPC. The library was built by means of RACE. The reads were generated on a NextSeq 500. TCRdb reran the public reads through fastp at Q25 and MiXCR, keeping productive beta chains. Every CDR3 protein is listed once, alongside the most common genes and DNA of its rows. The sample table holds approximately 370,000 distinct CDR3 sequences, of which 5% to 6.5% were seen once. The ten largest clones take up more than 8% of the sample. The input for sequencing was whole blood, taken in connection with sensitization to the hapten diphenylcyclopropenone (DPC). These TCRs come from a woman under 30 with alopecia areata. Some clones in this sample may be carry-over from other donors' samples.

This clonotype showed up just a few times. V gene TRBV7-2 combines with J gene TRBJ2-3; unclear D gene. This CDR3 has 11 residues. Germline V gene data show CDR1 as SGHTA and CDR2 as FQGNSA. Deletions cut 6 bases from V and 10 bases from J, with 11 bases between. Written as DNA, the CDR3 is TGTGCCAGCAGTTCCCCAGCTGCGCAGTATTTT. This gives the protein CASSSPAAQYF.

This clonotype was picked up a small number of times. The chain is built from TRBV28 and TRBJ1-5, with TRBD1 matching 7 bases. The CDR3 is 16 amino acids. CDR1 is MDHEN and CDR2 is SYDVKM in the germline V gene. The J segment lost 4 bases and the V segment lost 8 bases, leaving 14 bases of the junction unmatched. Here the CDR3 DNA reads TGTGCCAGCGGAATAAGACAGGGAGAGGGTAATCAGCCCCAGCATTTT. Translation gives CASGIRQGEGNQPQHF. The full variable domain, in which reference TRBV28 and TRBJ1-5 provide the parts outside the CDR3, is DVKVTQSSRYLVKRTGEKVFLECVQDMDHENMFWYRQDPGLGLRLIYFSYDVKMKEKGDIPEGYSVSREKKERFSLILESASTNQTSMYLCASGIRQGEGNQPQHFGDGTRLSIL.

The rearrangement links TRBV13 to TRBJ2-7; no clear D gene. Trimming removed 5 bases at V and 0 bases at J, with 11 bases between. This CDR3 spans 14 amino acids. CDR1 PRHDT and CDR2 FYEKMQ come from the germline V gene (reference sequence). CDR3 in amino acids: CASSASVLSYEQYF. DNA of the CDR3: TGTGCCAGCAGCGCCTCCGTCCTCTCCTACGAGCAGTACTTC.

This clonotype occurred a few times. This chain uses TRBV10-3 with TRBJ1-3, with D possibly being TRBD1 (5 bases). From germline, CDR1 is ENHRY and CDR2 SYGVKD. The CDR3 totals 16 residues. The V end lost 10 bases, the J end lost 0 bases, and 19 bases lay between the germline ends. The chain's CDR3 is CATLPRASFSGNTIYF. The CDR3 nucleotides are TGTGCCACCCTACCCAGGGCGTCCTTCTCTGGAAACACCATATATTTT.

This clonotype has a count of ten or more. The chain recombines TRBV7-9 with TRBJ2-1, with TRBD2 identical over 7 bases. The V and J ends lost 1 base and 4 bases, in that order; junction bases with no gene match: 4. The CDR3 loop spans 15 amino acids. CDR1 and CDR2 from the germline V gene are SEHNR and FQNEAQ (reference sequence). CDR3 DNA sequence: TGTGCCAGCAGCTTAGAAGCGGGGCGTTACAATGAGCAGTTCTTC. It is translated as CASSLEAGRYNEQFF. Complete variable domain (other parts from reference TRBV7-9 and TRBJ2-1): DTGVSQNPRHKITKRGQNVTFRCDPISEHNRLYWYRQTLGQGPEFLTYFQNEAQLEKSRLLSDRFSAERPKGSFSTLEIQRTEQGDSAMYLCASSLEAGRYNEQFFGPGTRLTVL.